This entry describes one T cell receptor beta chain. Only in-frame clones appear in the TCRdb table, and some are missing; sequencing was by immunoSEQ multiplex PCR. The sample carries some 900,000 clones, about three quarters recorded once. Negatively enriched CD4+ T cells were divided by CD45RA into naive and memory. The data belong to a study of shared clonotypes between healthy human individuals. The CDR3 covers 15 residues. CDR1 and CDR2 (germline): SGHRS, YFSETQ. Deletions cut 4 bases from V and 1 base from J, with 15 bases between. The chain carries TRBV5-1 and TRBJ2-7; D is perhaps TRBD1 (6 bases). The sequencing sample was made of memory CD4+ T cells sorted from blood. Subset of the sample: CD45RA-negative fraction. This TCR derives from a man between 18 and 35 years old in good health. CDR3 coding DNA: TGCGCCAGCAGCCCGTTACAGGGAAATTCCTACGAGCAGTACTTC. Translated, it gives CASSPLQGNSYEQYF.